This TCR beta chain was retrieved from a study of blood T cell repertoires in COVID-19. The CDR3 covers 15 residues. Germline V gene sequence: CDR1 SGDLS, CDR2 YYNGEE. V dropped 0 bases and J dropped 7 bases, with 11 bases sitting between them. Original handling: From reference gene primer amplification, estimates of nucleated cell counts were derived. Sequencing was performed with immunoSEQ multiplex PCR; in TCRdb, only in-frame clones are kept and a portion is missing. That table is the source of V, J and clone size, and D and trimming were worked out from the DNA. The profile shows under 350,000 clones, around 83% of them singletons.

The chain links TRBV9 to TRBJ1-6; perhaps TRBD1 as D (5 bases). The material sequenced was peripheral blood. This sequence originates from a young man with active or convalescent COVID-19. CDR3 residues: CASSVEGQLNSPLHF. The CDR3 bases are TGTGCCAGCAGCGTAGAGGGGCAATTAAATTCACCCCTCCACTTT.